These 8 T cell receptor beta chains originate from one sample sequenced in a study of post-analysis software for immune sequencing data. General study findings and limits: Five TRBV segments were more frequent in patients than controls; TRBV5-6, TRBV5-1 and TRBV20-1 belonged to this group.

Researchers reported that TCR beta cDNA libraries carried unique molecular identifiers. TCRdb used MiXCR to reprocess the PCR reads, holding one entry per CDR3 protein. The table has 700,000 to 900,000 distinct CDR3 sequences, just over 45% seen once; the top ten hold 4.9%. No antigen has been identified for these receptors. The sequenced sample was blood. These TCRs come from a girl between 10 and 17 years old with multiple sclerosis.

This clonotype has only a few counts. This chain joins TRBV28 and TRBJ2-5, with D perhaps matching TRBD2 (6 bases). V was trimmed by 4 bases and J by 0 bases, leaving 30 bases between them. The CDR3 spans 21 residues. The germline gives CDR1 MDHEN, CDR2 SYDVKM. The CDR3 is CASSSGEETLGRGWYQETQYF. The CDR3 DNA reads TGTGCCAGCAGTTCGGGGGAGGAAACACTGGGTCGCGGGTGGTACCAAGAGACCCAGTACTTC.

The rearrangement joins TRBV4-2 to TRBJ2-1; the D call may be TRBD1 or TRBD2 (6 bases each). The CDR3 totals 15 residues. CDR1 and CDR2 (germline): LGHNA, YNFKEQ. The germline V and J ends were trimmed by 0 bases and 7 bases, with 13 bases remaining between them. In DNA form, the CDR3 reads TGTGCCAGCAGCCAAGAGGTCTTAGGGGGGAATGAGCAGTTCTTC. As protein: CASSQEVLGGNEQFF.

V usage is TRBV2 and J usage is TRBJ2-1; the match to TRBD2 covers 12 bases. There are 15 residues in the CDR3. Trimming cost V 5 bases and J 6 bases; bases outside gene matches: 5. CDR1 SNHLY and CDR2 FYNNEI come from the germline V gene. In DNA, the CDR3 is TGTGCCAGCAGTTCCAGGACTAGCGGGGTCAATGAGCAGTTCTTC. Protein: CASSSRTSGVNEQFF.

This clonotype was seen a few times. J is TRBJ2-1 and V is TRBV20-1; D not resolved. The V end was cut by 1 base, the J end by 10 bases, with 17 bases between. Per germline, CDR1 DFQATT and CDR2 SNEGSKA (reference sequence). The CDR3 consists of 14 residues. The CDR3, as DNA: TGCAGTGCTAGAGTGCAGCAAGTTGGATTGGAGCAGTTCTTC. This codes for CSARVQQVGLEQFF.

In this sample, this clonotype turned up a few times. The rearrangement uses TRBV29-1 and TRBJ2-5, with D unresolved. The CDR3 is 10 residues long. The germline CDR1 and CDR2 sequences are SQVTM and ANQGSEA. With 3 bases removed from V and 13 bases from J, the gap between germline ends came to 12 bases. CDR3 coding DNA: TGCAGCGTTGACCCGGACCGCTTGTACTTC. This encodes CSVDPDRLYF.

The chain links TRBV6-5 to TRBJ1-4; D remains unclear. Trimming pared 4 bases from V and 3 bases from J, leaving 6 bases between. Germline lookup yields CDR1 MNHEY and CDR2 SVGAGI. There are 13 residues in the CDR3. The CDR3 DNA sequence: TGTGCCAGCAGTTTGGACGCTAATGAAAAACTGTTTTTT. It translates to CASSLDANEKLFF.

This clonotype occurred a few times. This chain links TRBV9 with TRBJ2-1, with 10 nucleotides matching TRBD2. The V segment lost 4 bases and the J segment 10 bases; nucleotides outside the gene matches: 2. The germline V gene has CDR1 SGDLS and CDR2 YYNGEE. This CDR3 region has 12 residues. The CDR3 is CASSQGLAEQFF. CDR3 bases: TGTGCCAGCAGCCAGGGACTAGCGGAGCAGTTCTTC. The whole variable domain, filled in from reference TRBV9 and TRBJ2-1, reads DSGVTQTPKHLITATGQRVTLRCSPRSGDLSVYWYQQSLDQGLQFLIQYYNGEERAKGNILERFSAQQFPDLHSELNLSSLELGDSALYFCASSQGLAEQFFGPGTRLTVL.

The chain links TRBV6-6 to TRBJ2-2, with 7 nucleotides matching TRBD1. Germline V gene lookup returns CDR1 MNHNY and CDR2 SVGAGI (reference sequence). Trimming took 5 bases from V and 1 from J; bases not matched to a gene: 10. The CDR3 has 17 residues. The CDR3 DNA reads as TGTGCCAGCAGTACACAGGGGTGGTCAATGAACACCGGGGAGCTGTTTTTT. Translation: CASSTQGWSMNTGELFF.